These 17 T cell receptor beta chains were all obtained from the same sample, sequenced in a study of blood T cell repertoires in COVID-19. The protocol was immunoSEQ multiplex PCR, while the TCRdb copy is restricted to in-frame clones and leaves out a portion. Among some 400,000 clones listed, about 87% were seen once. The sample comprised peripheral blood. Receptor source: a human donor in a cohort sampled during active COVID-19.

The chain couples TRBV7-2 to TRBJ2-1; 9 bases are a match to TRBD2. V shed 5 bases, J shed 6 bases, and the junction held 8 bases outside the gene matches. Germline lookup yields CDR1 SGHTA and CDR2 FQGNSA. This CDR3 has 15 residues. CDR3 coding DNA: TGTGCCAGCAGCCGCCGGACTAGCGACATCAATGAGCAGTTCTTC. It yields the protein CASSRRTSDINEQFF.

The chain carries TRBV10-1 and TRBJ2-7; 14 bases match TRBD2. The CDR3 is made up of 15 amino acids. The germline gives CDR1 WNHNN, CDR2 SYGVQD (reference sequence). Trimming cost V 7 bases and J 5 bases; bases outside gene matches: 7. The CDR3 loop is CASIPGTSGSNEQYF. DNA of the CDR3: TGCGCCAGCATACCTGGGACTAGCGGGAGCAACGAGCAGTACTTC.

Turning to this clone: The sample holds other DNA sequences that translate to the same CDR3. The CDR3, as DNA: TGTGCCAGCTCACCATTCGAAGAGACCCAGTACTTC. It encodes CASSPFEETQYF. This chain uses TRBV18 with TRBJ2-5; D uncertain. The CDR3 is 12 residues long. Germline lookup yields CDR1 KGHSH and CDR2 LQKENI. V was cut by 2 bases and J by 3 bases, with 4 bases left in between.

The chain links TRBV27 to TRBJ1-5; D gene ambiguous. Germline CDR1 is MNHEY and CDR2 is SMNVEV (reference sequence). This CDR3 has 13 residues. Deletions cut 5 bases from V and 4 bases from J, with 9 bases between. CDR3: CASSRSGNQPQHF. The CDR3 coding sequence is TGTGCCAGCAGTCGATCGGGAAATCAGCCCCAGCATTTT.

The genes are TRBV5-1 and TRBJ2-7; D might be TRBD2 (6 bases). Trimming shortened V by 7 bases and J by 2 bases, and 16 bases separated the two germline ends. Germline CDR1 and CDR2: SGHRS and YFSETQ. This CDR3 comprises 14 residues. The CDR3 here is CASATLGGAYEQYF. The DNA of the CDR3 is TGCGCCAGCGCCACACTGGGGGGAGCCTACGAGCAGTACTTC.

This clone has a handful of counts. The rearrangement joins TRBV19 to TRBJ1-1; D uncertain. V lost 3 bases and J lost 0, with 5 bases in between. CDR3 size: 13 residues. Germline V gene lookup returns CDR1 LNHDA and CDR2 SQIVND (reference sequence). DNA of the CDR3: TGTGCCAGTAGTATGGGCCTGAACACTGAAGCTTTCTTT. Translating it yields CASSMGLNTEAFF. Full variable domain (remainder filled in from reference TRBV19 and TRBJ1-1): DGGITQSPKYLFRKEGQNVTLSCEQNLNHDAMYWYRQDPGQGLRLIYYSQIVNDFQKGDIAEGYSVSREKKESFPLTVTSAQKNPTAFYLCASSMGLNTEAFFGQGTRLTVV.

Remarks on this clone: In the same sample, other DNA sequences code for this CDR3. The chain links TRBV18 to TRBJ2-5, with 7 positions matching TRBD1. V lost 3 bases, J lost 2 bases, and 3 bases stayed unmatched. The V gene's germline CDR1 is KGHSH and CDR2 LQKENI. The CDR3 length is 14 residues. The CDR3 DNA is TGTGCCAGCTCACCGACAGGGCAACAAGAGACCCAGTACTTC. This encodes CASSPTGQQETQYF.

The V call is TRBV6-5, the J call TRBJ2-1; D gene ambiguous. The CDR3 is made up of 16 amino acids. Trimming cost V 2 bases and J 1 base, with 12 bases left between them. Germline-derived CDR1 and CDR2 are MNHEY and SVGAGI. This chain's CDR3 is CASSYRFETSYNEQFF. CDR3 DNA sequence: TGTGCCAGCAGTTACAGGTTCGAGACTTCCTACAATGAGCAGTTCTTC.

The rearrangement links TRBV6-5 to TRBJ2-1; D may be TRBD2 (6 bases). V dropped 7 bases and J dropped 6 bases, with 19 bases sitting between them. Germline V gene sequence: CDR1 MNHEY, CDR2 SVGAGI. This CDR3 is 15 amino acids long. Here the CDR3 DNA reads TGTGCCAGCACCCCGTCAAGGGAGCGGGCCAATGAGCAGTTCTTC. Residues: CASTPSRERANEQFF.

J is TRBJ2-2 and V is TRBV19; no clear D. In germline, CDR1 is LNHDA, CDR2 SQIVND (reference sequence). V lost 3 bases to trimming and J lost 3 bases, with 8 bases between them. There are 14 residues in the CDR3. Here the CDR3 DNA reads TGTGCCAGTAGTATTAACGCAGACACCGGGGAGCTGTTTTTT. Its protein product is CASSINADTGELFF.

The rearrangement links TRBV9 to TRBJ1-5; maybe TRBD1 (5 bases). Trimming cost V 0 bases and J 1 base, with 14 bases left between them. From germline, CDR1 is SGDLS and CDR2 YYNGEE. The CDR3 has 17 residues. Here the CDR3 DNA reads TGTGCCAGCAGCGTAGCTGGGGGGGGGAGCAGCAATCAGCCCCAGCATTTT. It is translated as CASSVAGGGSSNQPQHF.

The V gene is TRBV27, the J gene TRBJ1-5, with a tentative D call TRBD1 (5 bases). The CDR3 consists of 15 residues. The V end lost 1 base, the J end lost 5 bases, and 12 bases lay between the germline ends. CDR1 is MNHEY, CDR2 SMNVEV, per germline (reference sequence). CDR3 sequence: CASSLFSTVDQPQHF. CDR3 sequence (DNA): TGTGCCAGCAGTTTATTCTCGACAGTAGATCAGCCCCAGCATTTT.

The V and J genes are TRBV24-1 and TRBJ2-2, with D perhaps matching TRBD2 (5 bases). V lost 9 bases, J lost 5 bases, and 12 bases lay in between. The CDR3 is made up of 13 amino acids. CDR1 is KGHDR and CDR2 is SFDVKD in the germline V gene. CDR3 residues: CATGKPGTGELFF. The CDR3 nucleotides read TGTGCCACCGGGAAACCGGGGACCGGGGAGCTGTTTTTT.

The rearrangement uses TRBV6-2 or TRBV6-3 and TRBJ2-5, with 11 bases lining up with TRBD2. CDR1 is MNHEY, CDR2 SVGEGT, per germline. After removal of 4 bases from V and 4 bases from J, the junction contained 8 bases not matched to a gene. The CDR3 sequence is 16 residues long. DNA of the CDR3: TGTGCCAGCAGTTCGATACTAGCGGGAGACCGAGAGACCCAGTACTTC. Protein sequence: CASSSILAGDRETQYF.

This clone was recorded only once. This CDR3 reads CASSDPTLTRTGTCPLAVEKLFF. CDR3 DNA sequence: TGTGCCAGCAGTGACCCGACCCTGACACGGACAGGGACTTGCCCCTTGGCGGTTGAAAAACTGTTTTTT. This rearrangement joins TRBV6-4 to TRBJ1-4, with TRBD1 identical over 8 bases. Trimming removed 2 bases from V and 7 bases from J; junction bases left unmatched: 30. The CDR3 has 23 amino acids. Germline loops: CDR1 MRHNA, CDR2 SNTAGT.

This clone has just one count. V is TRBV19 and J is TRBJ1-4; weak D call: TRBD1 (5 bases). CDR1 LNHDA and CDR2 SQIVND come from the germline V gene (reference sequence). V was clipped by 7 bases and J by 2 bases, with 11 bases between them. The CDR3 has 14 amino acids. CDR3 protein: CASKVGGTNEKLFF. CDR3 DNA sequence: TGTGCCAGTAAAGTTGGGGGGACTAATGAAAAACTGTTTTTT.

The chain joins TRBV5-5 to TRBJ1-2, with a possible D match to TRBD1 (6 bases). Germline CDR1 and CDR2: SGHKS and YYEKEE (reference sequence). The CDR3 consists of 15 residues. Trimming stripped 3 bases from V and 2 bases from J, with 14 bases between. Written as DNA, the CDR3 is TGTGCCAGCAGCTGGTGGACAGACCGAAACTATGGCTACACCTTC. Amino acid sequence: CASSWWTDRNYGYTF.